These T cell receptor beta chains were read from a single sample in a study of CD8 T cells in ankylosing spondylitis. TCRdb re-derived calls from the 5' RACE reads in MiXCR, one entry per CDR3 protein. The repertoire holds 200,000 to 250,000 distinct CDR3 sequences, approximately 11% seen once, with roughly 6.8% in the top ten. The sample consisted of blood, either unsorted or a sorted T cell fraction (not recorded which). Source of these receptors: a male donor with ankylosing spondylitis or in good health (not recorded which). Both conserved end residues are part of each CDR3. A D gene is named only where the DNA matches it firmly. Clone size is given for some rows only: seen once, a few or many times, or a class if the clone is expanded.

d_call j_call clone_size v_call cdr3_aa cdr3_nt
NA TRBJ2-7 many TRBV5-1 CASSLTPFGPYEQYF TGCGCCAGCAGCTTGACCCCGTTTGGTCCCTACGAGCAGTACTTC
TRBD1 TRBJ1-5 many TRBV29-1 CSVADRVNQPQHF TGCAGCGTCGCGGACAGGGTGAATCAGCCCCAGCATTTT
TRBD1 TRBJ1-5 NA TRBV2 CASKDRGPTQPQHF TGTGCCAGCAAGGACAGGGGGCCGACTCAGCCCCAGCATTTT
NA TRBJ1-5 few TRBV20-1 CCARDPARQYNQPQHF TGCTGTGCTAGAGATCCTGCGCGTCAGTACAATCAGCCCCAGCATTTT
NA TRBJ1-5 many TRBV12-3/TRBV12-4 CATGNSMNQPQHF TGTGCCACCGGGAATTCTATGAATCAGCCCCAGCATTTT
TRBD2 TRBJ2-7 few TRBV15 CATSRVLGGSYEQYF TGTGCCACCAGCAGAGTGTTGGGCGGGAGTTACGAGCAGTACTTC
TRBD1 TRBJ2-5 many TRBV6-5 CASSSPGGFETQYF TGTGCCAGCAGTTCCCCAGGGGGCTTTGAGACCCAGTACTTC
NA TRBJ2-7 many TRBV12-5 CASGLWDTEQYF TGTGCTAGTGGTTTGTGGGACACCGAGCAGTACTTC
NA TRBJ2-2 many TRBV20-1 CSNRDTNTGELFF TGCAGCAACCGGGACACGAACACCGGGGAGCTGTTTTTT
NA TRBJ1-2 many TRBV6-1 CASSPPPGSYGYTF TGTGCCAGCAGTCCCCCTCCGGGAAGCTATGGCTACACCTTC
NA TRBJ1-2 many TRBV7-2 CASSFWTDRLTNYGYTF TGTGCCAGCAGCTTTTGGACAGATCGCCTAACTAACTATGGCTACACCTTC
NA TRBJ1-3 many TRBV7-8 CASRRAFSSGGNTIYF TGTGCCAGCAGGAGAGCATTCTCTTCGGGTGGAAACACCATATATTTT
TRBD2 TRBJ2-1 many TRBV12-3/TRBV12-4 CASSPTSGTYNEQFF TGTGCCAGCAGCCCAACTAGCGGTACCTACAATGAGCAGTTCTTC
TRBD1 TRBJ2-7 many TRBV12-3/TRBV12-4 CASRRQGAKYEQYF TGTGCCAGCAGACGACAGGGGGCAAAGTACGAGCAGTACTTC
TRBD2 TRBJ2-1 NA TRBV25-1 CASSESDGRATYNEQFF TGTGCCAGCAGTGAATCCGACGGGAGGGCCACCTACAATGAGCAGTTCTTC
TRBD1 TRBJ2-1 many TRBV9 CASSQGGHEQFF TGTGCCAGCAGCCAAGGGGGCCATGAGCAGTTCTTC
NA TRBJ1-3 many TRBV25-1 CASTDPRGPGNTIYF TGTGCCAGCACCGACCCCCGAGGGCCGGGAAACACCATATATTTT
TRBD2 TRBJ2-7 many TRBV5-1 CASSTRLVLAGVYEQYF TGCGCCAGCAGCACCCGTCTGGTGCTAGCGGGAGTCTACGAGCAGTACTTC
TRBD1 TRBJ2-7 NA TRBV6-1 CASSEGQFSYEQYF TGTGCCAGCAGTGAGGGACAGTTCTCCTACGAGCAGTACTTC
TRBD1 TRBJ2-7 NA TRBV28 CASSSGQGHRYEQYF TGTGCCAGCAGTTCGGGACAGGGGCACCGGTACGAGCAGTACTTC
NA TRBJ1-2 NA TRBV2 CASSVNSYGYTF TGTGCCAGCAGTGTTAATAGCTATGGCTACACCTTC
NA TRBJ1-4 many TRBV12-3/TRBV12-4 CASSPDQGLNEKLFF TGTGCCAGCAGTCCGGACCAGGGCCTTAATGAAAAACTGTTTTTT
NA TRBJ1-1 many TRBV6-1 CAAGTRGRTEAFF TGTGCCGCCGGGACACGGGGCAGAACTGAAGCTTTCTTT
TRBD2 TRBJ2-2 few TRBV11-3 CASSLVLAGVHYATGELFF TGTGCCAGCAGCTTAGTTCTAGCGGGAGTTCACTACGCCACCGGGGAGCTGTTTTTT
NA TRBJ1-2 many TRBV20-1 CSASVGGVARGYTF TGCAGTGCTAGTGTCGGGGGGGTAGCCCGCGGCTACACCTTC
NA TRBJ2-5 few TRBV12-5 CASGLGVDYHFQETQYF TGTGCTAGTGGTTTGGGGGTAGATTACCACTTCCAAGAGACCCAGTACTTC
NA TRBJ1-1 once TRBV5-1 CASSLSRAPNTEAFF TGCGCCAGCAGCTTGAGCAGGGCTCCAAACACTGAAGCTTTCTTT
TRBD1 TRBJ2-5 NA TRBV5-6 CASSFLTGYQETQYF TGTGCCAGCAGCTTTCTGACAGGGTACCAAGAGACCCAGTACTTC
TRBD1 TRBJ2-5 many TRBV5-1 CASSRTTGARGETQYF TGCGCCAGCAGTCGAACTACAGGGGCACGAGGGGAGACCCAGTACTTC
NA TRBJ2-7 NA TRBV28 CASSLPHRLGQYF TGTGCCAGCAGTTTACCCCACAGGCTAGGCCAGTACTTC
NA TRBJ2-7 many TRBV20-1 CSAGGRPASYEQYF TGCAGTGCTGGTGGTCGTCCTGCCTCCTACGAGCAGTACTTC
NA TRBJ2-3 NA TRBV9 CASSVQDSVGDTQYF TGTGCCAGCAGCGTACAGGACTCGGTAGGAGATACGCAGTATTTT
NA TRBJ1-5 many TRBV20-1 CSARDKRDQPQHF TGCAGTGCTAGAGATAAGAGAGATCAGCCCCAGCATTTT
TRBD2 TRBJ2-2 many TRBV28 CASSQTRTRKYTGELFF TGTGCCAGCAGCCAAACCCGGACTAGAAAATACACCGGGGAGCTGTTTTTT
NA TRBJ2-7 few TRBV28 CASGHNEQYF TGTGCCAGTGGACACAACGAGCAGTACTTC
TRBD1 TRBJ2-7 many TRBV20-1 CSASPGQGAYEQYF TGCAGTGCTAGTCCGGGACAGGGGGCTTACGAGCAGTACTTC
NA TRBJ2-4 many TRBV6-5 CASSYPGQLAKNIQYF TGTGCCAGCAGTTACCCGGGGCAGCTAGCCAAAAACATTCAGTACTTC
TRBD2 TRBJ2-3 NA TRBV11-2 CASSPRRVAGDVSTDTQYF TGTGCCAGCAGCCCAAGGAGGGTAGCGGGGGATGTAAGCACAGATACGCAGTATTTT
NA TRBJ1-1 many TRBV20-1 CSAPRSGAYTEAFF TGCAGTGCCCCCAGGTCAGGGGCGTACACTGAAGCTTTCTTT
NA TRBJ1-2 many TRBV11-2 CASSFRTKGGYGYTF TGTGCCAGCAGCTTCCGGACTAAGGGTGGTTATGGCTACACCTTC
NA TRBJ1-6 many TRBV7-8 CASSLYRVYSPLHF TGTGCCAGCAGCTTATACAGGGTATATTCACCCCTCCACTTT
NA TRBJ1-1 many TRBV5-1 CASRTVLGRVTEAFF TGCGCCAGCCGGACAGTCCTTGGGCGAGTGACTGAAGCTTTCTTT
NA TRBJ2-2 many TRBV20-1 CSASNIAAGELFF TGCAGTGCTAGTAACATCGCGGCCGGGGAGCTGTTTTTT
NA TRBJ2-6 many TRBV5-1 CASSFRAPGVGGANVLTF TGCGCCAGCAGCTTCCGGGCTCCAGGGGTAGGAGGGGCCAACGTCCTGACTTTC